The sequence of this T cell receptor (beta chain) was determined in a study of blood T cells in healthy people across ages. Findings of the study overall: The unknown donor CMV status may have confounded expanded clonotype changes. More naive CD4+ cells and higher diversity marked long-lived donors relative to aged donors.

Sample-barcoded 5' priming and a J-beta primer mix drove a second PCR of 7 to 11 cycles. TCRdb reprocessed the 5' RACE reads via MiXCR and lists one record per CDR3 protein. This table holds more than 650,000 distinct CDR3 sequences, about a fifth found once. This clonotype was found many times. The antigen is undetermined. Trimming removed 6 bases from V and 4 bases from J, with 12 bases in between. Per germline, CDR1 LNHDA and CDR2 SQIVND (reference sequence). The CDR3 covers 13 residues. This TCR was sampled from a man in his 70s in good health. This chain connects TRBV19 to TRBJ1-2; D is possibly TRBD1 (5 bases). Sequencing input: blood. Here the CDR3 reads CASRVQGAYGYTF. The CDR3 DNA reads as TGTGCCAGTAGAGTCCAGGGAGCCTATGGCTACACCTTC.